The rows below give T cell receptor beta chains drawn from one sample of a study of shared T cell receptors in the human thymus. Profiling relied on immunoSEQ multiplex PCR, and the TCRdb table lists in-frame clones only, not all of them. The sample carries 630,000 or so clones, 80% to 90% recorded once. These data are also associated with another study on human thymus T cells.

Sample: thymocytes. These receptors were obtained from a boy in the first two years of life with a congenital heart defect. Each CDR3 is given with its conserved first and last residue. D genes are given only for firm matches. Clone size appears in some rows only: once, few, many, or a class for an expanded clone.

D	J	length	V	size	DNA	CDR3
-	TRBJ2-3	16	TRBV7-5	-	TGTGTCAGAAGCTCCACTAGCGGGCTACTCACAGATACGCAGTATTTT	CVRSSTSGLLTDTQYF
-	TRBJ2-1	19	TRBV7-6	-	TGTGCCAAATTCGATTATCGGGGATGGGTTAGACCCTCCTACAATGAGCAGTTCTTC	CAKFDYRGWVRPSYNEQFF
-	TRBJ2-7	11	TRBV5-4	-	TGTGCCAGCAGCATATCCTACGAGCAGTACTTC	CASSISYEQYF
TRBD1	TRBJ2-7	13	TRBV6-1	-	TGTGCCAGCCGGGACAGGGGCAACTACGAGCAGTACTTC	CASRDRGNYEQYF
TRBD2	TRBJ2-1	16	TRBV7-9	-	TGTGCCAGCAGCCAGGCGGGGATTAGCGGGAGCAATGAGCAGTTCTTC	CASSQAGISGSNEQFF
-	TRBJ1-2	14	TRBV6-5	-	TGTGCCAGCAGGTGGACAGCCGATAACTATGGCTACACCTTC	CASRWTADNYGYTF
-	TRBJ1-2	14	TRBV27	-	TGTGCCAGCAAACCAACTCGCCCCCCTAATGGCTACACCTTC	CASKPTRPPNGYTF
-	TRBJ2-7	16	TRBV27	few	TGTGCCAGCAGTTTATCGAGCCTCGCAGGGTTGAACGAGCAGTACTTC	CASSLSSLAGLNEQYF
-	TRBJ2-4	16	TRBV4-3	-	TGCGCCAGCAGCCAAGGGACTCCTCTAGCCAAAAACATTCAGTACTTC	CASSQGTPLAKNIQYF
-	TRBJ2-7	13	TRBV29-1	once	TGCAGCGTTGGCAGGGACACCTCCTACGAGCAGTACTTC	CSVGRDTSYEQYF
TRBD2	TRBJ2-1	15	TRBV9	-	TGTGCCAGCAGCGTAGGCCTAGCGGGGAGCGATGAGCAGTTCTTC	CASSVGLAGSDEQFF
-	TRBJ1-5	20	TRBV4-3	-	TGCGCCAGCAGCCAAGATGTATTGACGTCCAGGGGTTGGGTCCATCAGCCCCAGCATTTT	CASSQDVLTSRGWVHQPQHF
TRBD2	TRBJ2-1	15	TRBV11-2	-	TGTGCCAGCAGCCCCTGGGCGGGGGGGCGAAATGAGCAGTTCTTC	CASSPWAGGRNEQFF
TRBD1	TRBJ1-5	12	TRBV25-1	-	TGTGCCAGCAGAGACAGGGCCCAGCCCCAGCATTTT	CASRDRAQPQHF
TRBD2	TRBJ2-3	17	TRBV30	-	TGTGCCTGGGGGGGTAGAGTAGCGGGGAAGAGCACAGATACGCAGTATTTT	CAWGGRVAGKSTDTQYF
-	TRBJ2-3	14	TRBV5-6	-	TGTGCCAGCAGCCCTGACAGACTCACAGATACGCAGTATTTT	CASSPDRLTDTQYF
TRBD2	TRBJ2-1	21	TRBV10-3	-	TGTGCCATCAGTGTTGGGACAGCTAGCGGGAGGGCCATTAGCTCCTACAATGAGCAGTTCTTC	CAISVGTASGRAISSYNEQFF
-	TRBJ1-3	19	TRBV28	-	TGTGCCAGCAGTTTAGCGGGGGGGGATAGTCTGTCCCATGGAAACACCATATATTTT	CASSLAGGDSLSHGNTIYF
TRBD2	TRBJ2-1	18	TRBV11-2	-	TGTGCCAGCAGCTTAAAGGGAAGCGGACTAGCGGGTTACAATGAGCAGTTCTTC	CASSLKGSGLAGYNEQFF
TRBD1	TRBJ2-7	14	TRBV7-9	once	TGTGCCAGCAGCTCTCCGGGACAGAACTACGAGCAGTACTTC	CASSSPGQNYEQYF
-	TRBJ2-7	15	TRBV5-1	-	TGCGCCAGCAGCTTCCGGGACACGACCCACTACGAGCAGTACTTC	CASSFRDTTHYEQYF
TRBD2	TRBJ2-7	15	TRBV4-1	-	TGCGCCAGCAGACAAGACGCAGCGGGACCCTACGAGCAGTACTTC	CASRQDAAGPYEQYF
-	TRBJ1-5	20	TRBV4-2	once	TGTGCCAGCAGCCAAGAAACGTTAAGCCAACCGGGGGTTAACAATCAGCCCCAGCATTTT	CASSQETLSQPGVNNQPQHF
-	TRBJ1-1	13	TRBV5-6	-	TGTGCCAGCAGCTTCGAGGACAAGGCTGAAGCTTTCTTT	CASSFEDKAEAFF
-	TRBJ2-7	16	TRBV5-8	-	TGTGCCAGCAGCTTGGAAATATCGAACAGGGAGTACGAGCAGTACTTC	CASSLEISNREYEQYF
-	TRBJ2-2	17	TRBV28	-	TGTGCCAGCAGTTTAAAGCTTGGGGCGTTTTGCTCCGGGGAGCTGTTTTTT	CASSLKLGAFCSGELFF
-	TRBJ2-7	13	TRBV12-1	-	TGTGCCAGCACGAGGGTTGCCTCCTACGAGCAGTACTTC	CASTRVASYEQYF
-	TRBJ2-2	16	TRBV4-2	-	TGTGCCAGCAGCCAAAGACGAGGACAGAACACCGGGGAGCTGTTTTTT	CASSQRRGQNTGELFF
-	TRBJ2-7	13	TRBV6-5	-	TGTGCCAGCAGTTATCGGAGCTCCTACGAGCAGTACTTC	CASSYRSSYEQYF
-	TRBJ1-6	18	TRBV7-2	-	TGTGCCAGCAGCTTAGCGGTGGAGGTGAAGGGGAGGGATTCACCCCTCCACTTT	CASSLAVEVKGRDSPLHF
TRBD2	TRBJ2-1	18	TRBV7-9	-	TGTGCCAGCAGCTTTTGGCCAGCTAGGGCTAGCGGATCCAATGAGCAGTTCTTC	CASSFWPARASGSNEQFF
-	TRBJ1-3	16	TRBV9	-	TGTGCCAGCAGCGTATTTCCCGTCGGCTCTGGAAACACCATATATTTT	CASSVFPVGSGNTIYF
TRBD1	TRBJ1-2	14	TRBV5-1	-	TGCGCCAGCAGCTTGGGGGACAGGACCTATGGCTACACCTTC	CASSLGDRTYGYTF
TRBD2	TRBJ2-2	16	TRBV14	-	TGTGCCAGCAGCCAAGTGGCAGCAGCGGGAGTAGGGGAGCTGTTTTTT	CASSQVAAAGVGELFF
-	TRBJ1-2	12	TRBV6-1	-	TGTGCCAGCACCCAGGGTGGATATGGCTACACCTTC	CASTQGGYGYTF
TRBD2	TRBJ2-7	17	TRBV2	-	TGTGCCAGCAGTGAAGGGGCGGGGGTCGTCCGCTCCTACGAGCAGTACTTC	CASSEGAGVVRSYEQYF
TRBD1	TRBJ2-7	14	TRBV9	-	TGTGCCAGCAGAAGGGACAGGGTCTCCTACGAGCAGTACTTC	CASRRDRVSYEQYF
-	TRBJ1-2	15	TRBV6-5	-	TGTGCCAGCAGTTACTCGGTCAGAGCGTATTATGGCTACACCTTC	CASSYSVRAYYGYTF
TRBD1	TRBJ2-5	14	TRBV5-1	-	TGCGCCAGCAGCTTGGGAGGGGGCGGAGAGACCCAGTACTTC	CASSLGGGGETQYF
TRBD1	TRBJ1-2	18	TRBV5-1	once	TGCGCCAGCAGGGTCCCCCTCTCTACAGGGGACGAAGTCAAGGGCTACACCTTC	CASRVPLSTGDEVKGYTF
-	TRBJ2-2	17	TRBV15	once	TGTGCCACCAGCAGAGATCACCCAGGACAAGACACCGGGGAGCTGTTTTTT	CATSRDHPGQDTGELFF
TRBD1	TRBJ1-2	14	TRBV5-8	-	TGTGCCAACCCGCCAGGGGGGAATAACTATGGCTACACCTTC	CANPPGGNNYGYTF
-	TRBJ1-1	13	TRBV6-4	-	TGTGCCAGCAGATACACTAAGAACACTGAAGCTTTCTTT	CASRYTKNTEAFF
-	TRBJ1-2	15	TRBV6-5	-	TGTGCCAGCAGTCCCTGTGCAGGTGCTAACTATGGCTACACCTTC	CASSPCAGANYGYTF
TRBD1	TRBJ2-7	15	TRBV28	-	TGTGCCAGCAGTTCGACCTACAGGGGGCCCTACGAGCAGTACTTC	CASSSTYRGPYEQYF
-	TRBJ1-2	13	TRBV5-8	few	TGTGCCAGCAGCTTGGTTTCCAGAAAGGGCTACACCTTC	CASSLVSRKGYTF